Listed below are T cell receptor beta chains from one sample, sequenced in a study of T cell clones after liver transplantation. Profiled with immunoSEQ multiplex PCR; TCRdb holds only in-frame clones, not every one. The repertoire includes under 130,000 clones, approximately 79% of them detected once, and approximately 3% sits in the top ten. Sample: CD4+ T cells from blood, taken 47 months after liver transplant. Receptors originate from a human patient who received a liver transplant. Certain T cells may be donor cells from the graft. CDR3s include the opening cysteine and the closing phenylalanine or tryptophan. Fields, in order: J gene, clone size, D gene, CDR3 length, V gene, CDR3 protein, CDR3 DNA. A D gene is named only where the DNA matches it firmly. Where a row states a size, it is once, few, many or the class of an expanded clone; other rows omit it.

TRBJ1-2 . TRBD1 14 TRBV18 CASSPPTDREGYTF TGTGCCAGCTCACCACCCACGGACAGGGAAGGCTACACCTTC
TRBJ2-3 once . 12 TRBV11-3 CASSSGSTTQYF TGTGCCAGCAGCTCAGGGTCCACTACGCAGTATTTT
TRBJ1-1 . TRBD1 13 TRBV5-6 CASSLYRQGGTFF TGTGCCAGCAGCTTGTATCGCCAGGGGGGGACTTTCTTT
TRBJ1-1 . . 15 TRBV29-1 CSAAAGTGVMTEAFF TGCAGCGCAGCAGCCGGGACTGGGGTAATGACTGAAGCTTTCTTT
TRBJ1-5 . TRBD1 18 TRBV18 CASSRSGRQGEDNQPQHF TGTGCCAGCTCACGATCCGGCCGACAGGGGGAAGACAATCAGCCCCAGCATTTT
TRBJ2-6 . . 18 TRBV19 CASSIGEGLSSGANVLTF TGTGCCAGTAGTATTGGTGAGGGCTTGAGCTCTGGGGCCAACGTCCTGACTTTC
TRBJ2-2 . . 15 TRBV25-1 CASRGGPANTGELFF TGTGCCAGCAGAGGGGGACCGGCGAACACCGGGGAGCTGTTTTTT
TRBJ2-2 . TRBD1 15 TRBV5-4 CATINRQGGTGELFF TGTGCCACTATTAACAGACAGGGGGGCACCGGGGAGCTGTTTTTT
TRBJ1-4 . TRBD1 17 TRBV14 CASSSRDRAFFGEKLFF TGTGCCAGCAGCTCGCGGGACAGGGCTTTCTTTGGGGAAAAACTGTTTTTT
TRBJ2-1 . TRBD1 16 TRBV5-6 CASSSLGRGHGNEQFF TGTGCCAGCAGCTCGTTAGGCAGGGGGCACGGGAATGAGCAGTTCTTC
TRBJ2-5 . TRBD1 15 TRBV7-8 CASRQTGAIQETQYF TGTGCCAGCAGGCAGACAGGGGCGATCCAAGAGACCCAGTACTTC
TRBJ1-4 . . 14 TRBV6-5 CASKRVLSNEKLFF TGTGCCAGCAAGAGGGTTTTGTCTAATGAAAAACTGTTTTTT
TRBJ1-2 . . 12 TRBV7-2 CASSLSGLGYTF TGTGCCAGCAGCTTATCAGGGTTAGGCTACACCTTC
TRBJ1-1 . TRBD1 13 TRBV5-1 CASSYRGPTEAFF TGCGCCAGCAGCTACAGGGGGCCCACTGAAGCTTTCTTT
TRBJ2-5 . . 13 TRBV11-1 CASSLARAETQYF TGTGCCAGCAGCTTAGCAAGGGCAGAGACCCAGTACTTC
TRBJ2-4 . TRBD2 15 TRBV27 CASSLGRGGKNIQYF TGTGCCAGCAGTTTGGGGAGGGGAGGCAAAAACATTCAGTACTTC
TRBJ2-3 few TRBD2 18 TRBV4-3 CASSQEKLAGGMKDTQYF TGCGCCAGCAGCCAAGAAAAACTAGCGGGGGGGATGAAAGATACGCAGTATTTT
TRBJ1-5 . TRBD1 14 TRBV7-2 CASSSTGGGQPQHF TGTGCCAGCAGCTCAACAGGGGGTGGGCAGCCCCAGCATTTT
TRBJ2-2 once . 16 TRBV19 CASSIVSSLRTGELFF TGTGCCAGTAGTATAGTGAGCTCTTTGAGGACCGGGGAGCTGTTTTTT
TRBJ2-7 . . 12 TRBV30 CAWSLGMYEQYF TGTGCCTGGAGTTTGGGGATGTACGAGCAGTACTTC
TRBJ2-3 few . 16 TRBV4-1 CASSQERGFPTDTQYF TGCGCCAGCAGCCAAGAACGCGGATTTCCCACAGATACGCAGTATTTT
TRBJ1-4 . TRBD1 14 TRBV6-1 CASSPGTGVEKLFF TGTGCCAGCAGTCCCGGGACAGGGGTCGAAAAACTGTTTTTT
TRBJ1-2 . TRBD1 14 TRBV29-1 CSVDDTGANYGYTF TGCAGCGTTGACGATACAGGGGCTAACTATGGCTACACCTTC
TRBJ2-1 . . 15 TRBV5-6 CASSPRESSYNEQFF TGTGCCAGCAGCCCCAGGGAAAGCTCCTACAATGAGCAGTTCTTC
TRBJ1-1 . . 15 TRBV5-1 CASSLVATLGTEAFF TGCGCCAGCAGCTTGGTAGCCACTTTAGGCACTGAAGCTTTCTTT
TRBJ2-1 . TRBD2 17 TRBV11-2 CASSLERLAGGGNEQFF TGTGCCAGCAGCTTAGAGCGACTAGCGGGAGGAGGGAATGAGCAGTTCTTC
TRBJ1-5 . . 15 TRBV11-1 CASSPTVSTNQPQHF TGTGCCAGCAGCCCTACTGTGAGTACAAATCAGCCCCAGCATTTT
TRBJ2-7 . . 14 TRBV9 CASSVAPQHYEQYF TGTGCCAGCAGCGTAGCCCCCCAGCACTACGAGCAGTACTTC
TRBJ2-2 . . 13 TRBV28 CASSLQNTGELFF TGTGCCAGCAGTTTGCAGAACACCGGGGAGCTGTTTTTT